This section outlines one T cell receptor beta chain sequence together with its context. Its target is unknown. The sample originates from a study of beta chain features in type 1 diabetes. Points from the study as a whole: Shorter TCRB CDR3s, moderately but significantly so, marked every one of the four CD4+ subsets in Type 1 diabetes patients.

One heparinised draw of blood, averaging roughly 0.12 L, came from each donor. Between the trimmed V and J ends, which lost 4 bases and 5 bases, there was a span of 16 bases. Germline CDR1 reads SGHRS; CDR2 reads YFSETQ. The CDR3 extends over 15 amino acids. Since all of the isolated RNA was reverse transcribed, expressed TCRB transcripts were what got sequenced. Measured with immunoSEQ multiplex PCR; TCRdb has only the in-frame clones, and not every one. The sample includes 25,000 to 30,000 clones, about two thirds of them seen just once. V gene TRBV5-1 combines with J gene TRBJ2-1; TRBD1 is a possible D gene (6 bases). This clonotype was obtained from a woman aged 25 to 39 with type 1 diabetes. Sequenced: Tregs from blood. The CDR3 loop reads CASSRLRQEDNEQFF. The CDR3, as DNA: TGCGCCAGCAGCCGCTTGAGACAGGAGGACAATGAGCAGTTCTTC.